A selection of T cell receptor beta chains follows, all from one sample in a study of post-analysis software for immune sequencing data. MiXCR, applied by TCRdb to the PCR reads, yields one record per CDR3 protein. The sample contains 500,000 to 600,000 distinct CDR3 sequences, roughly 47% of which appear only once. Sequenced: blood. These TCRs come from a girl aged 10-17 years with multiple sclerosis. Each CDR3 is given with its conserved first and last residue. Fields, in order: V gene, J gene, clone size, D gene, CDR3 protein, CDR3 DNA. A D gene is named only where the DNA matches it firmly. Clone size is given for some rows only: seen once, a few or many times, or a class if the clone is expanded.

TRBV25-1	TRBJ1-2	.	TRBD1	CASSEMDRGPDGYTF	TGTGCCAGCAGTGAGATGGACAGGGGGCCGGATGGCTACACCTTC
TRBV11-2	TRBJ1-2	few	TRBD1	CASSLYGLRDRLYGYTF	TGTGCCAGCAGCTTATACGGCCTCCGGGACAGACTATATGGCTACACCTTC
TRBV12-3/TRBV12-4	TRBJ2-7	.	TRBD2	CASSSAVAGRADEQYF	TGTGCCAGCAGTTCAGCGGTAGCGGGCAGGGCCGACGAGCAGTACTTC
TRBV7-8	TRBJ1-2	.	.	CASSRGRALYGYTF	TGTGCCAGCAGCCGTGGACGGGCGCTCTATGGCTACACCTTC
TRBV6-5	TRBJ1-1	few	.	CAVKSGGGDDTEAFF	TGTGCCGTTAAATCCGGGGGGGGTGATGACACTGAAGCTTTCTTT
TRBV9	TRBJ2-5	few	TRBD2	CASSVERGGEETQYF	TGTGCCAGCAGCGTAGAGCGGGGGGGCGAGGAGACCCAGTACTTC
TRBV15	TRBJ1-1	.	.	CATSRAWQDTEAFF	TGTGCCACCAGCAGAGCTTGGCAGGACACTGAAGCTTTCTTT
TRBV7-2	TRBJ2-1	.	TRBD1	CATLKDRGYNEQFF	TGTGCCACCTTGAAGGACAGGGGATACAATGAGCAGTTCTTC
TRBV5-4	TRBJ2-5	.	TRBD2	CASSWGGTSGRWETQYF	TGTGCCAGCAGCTGGGGGGGGACTAGCGGGAGATGGGAGACCCAGTACTTC
TRBV6-2/TRBV6-3	TRBJ2-1	few	.	CASSYGDRGHSEQFF	TGTGCCAGCAGTTACGGCGACAGAGGCCATAGTGAGCAGTTCTTC
TRBV6-5	TRBJ2-5	few	TRBD2	CASSAGLAGAETQYF	TGTGCCAGCAGTGCGGGACTAGCGGGAGCGGAGACCCAGTACTTC
TRBV11-2	TRBJ2-7	few	TRBD1	CASSFQPGQNSYEQYF	TGTGCCAGCAGCTTCCAACCGGGACAGAACTCCTACGAGCAGTACTTC
TRBV2	TRBJ1-1	few	TRBD1	CASNRQGNEAFF	TGTGCCAGCAACCGACAGGGGAATGAAGCTTTCTTT
TRBV5-1	TRBJ2-3	.	TRBD1	CASSWGQGQDTQYF	TGCGCCAGCAGCTGGGGACAGGGGCAAGATACGCAGTATTTT
TRBV6-5	TRBJ1-2	.	TRBD1	CASSAPGGTSYGYTF	TGTGCCAGCAGTGCCCCAGGGGGGACTTCGTATGGCTACACCTTC
TRBV5-6	TRBJ1-1	.	.	CASSLVGGEVAFF	TGTGCCAGCAGCTTGGTGGGGGGCGAAGTCGCTTTCTTT
TRBV27	TRBJ1-4	few	.	CASTLNEKLFF	TGTGCCAGCACCCTGAATGAAAAACTGTTTTTT
TRBV4-3	TRBJ2-7	.	TRBD1	CASSQSMGDRSYEQYF	TGCGCCAGCAGCCAATCCATGGGGGACAGGAGTTACGAGCAGTACTTC
TRBV6-1	TRBJ2-5	.	TRBD1	CASRFQGAETQYF	TGTGCCAGCAGGTTTCAGGGGGCCGAGACCCAGTACTTC
TRBV5-1	TRBJ1-4	few	.	CASRKIGEEKLFF	TGCGCCAGCAGAAAAATCGGAGAGGAAAAACTGTTTTTT
TRBV12-3/TRBV12-4	TRBJ2-7	.	.	CASSWRPIYEQYF	TGTGCCAGCAGTTGGAGACCGATATACGAGCAGTACTTC
TRBV7-2	TRBJ1-1	.	.	CASSPGGLLNTEAFF	TGTGCCAGCAGCCCGGGGGGCCTATTGAACACTGAAGCTTTCTTT
TRBV6-6	TRBJ2-5	few	TRBD2	CASTFPGLARETQYF	TGTGCCAGCACCTTTCCCGGACTAGCGCGGGAGACCCAGTACTTC
TRBV12-3/TRBV12-4	TRBJ2-1	many	.	CASGRGVQGHNEQFF	TGTGCCAGCGGTCGGGGAGTCCAGGGCCACAATGAGCAGTTCTTC
TRBV11-2	TRBJ2-1	.	.	CASSISSVGVEQFF	TGTGCCAGCAGCATTAGTTCGGTAGGGGTTGAGCAGTTCTTC
TRBV29-1	TRBJ1-2	.	.	CSVAVNQRGSNYGYTF	TGCAGCGTTGCGGTCAATCAGAGGGGCTCTAACTATGGCTACACCTTC
TRBV18	TRBJ1-2	few	.	CASSPFWDTRGANYGYTF	TGTGCCAGCTCACCATTTTGGGACACCCGGGGCGCGAACTATGGCTACACCTTC
TRBV6-5	TRBJ2-3	.	TRBD2	CASSHRIAGVIPTQYF	TGTGCCAGCAGTCATCGGATAGCGGGAGTGATCCCAACGCAGTATTTT
TRBV12-3/TRBV12-4	TRBJ1-2	.	.	CASSLSRAGGYTF	TGTGCCAGCAGTTTATCCCGCGCGGGAGGCTACACCTTC
TRBV10-2	TRBJ2-5	few	.	CASSPGDPDYQEAQYF	TGCGCCAGCAGCCCGGGAGACCCTGATTATCAAGAGGCCCAGTACTTC
TRBV6-1	TRBJ2-1	.	.	CASSEGLRVGGEQFF	TGTGCCAGCAGTGAAGGTCTGAGGGTGGGCGGAGAGCAGTTCTTC
TRBV10-3	TRBJ2-1	.	TRBD2	CAIRATSGKFNEQFF	TGTGCCATCAGGGCAACTAGCGGCAAATTCAATGAGCAGTTCTTC
TRBV12-3/TRBV12-4	TRBJ2-1	.	.	CASTWRGLGSGINEQLF	TGTGCCAGCACCTGGCGGGGGCTAGGATCGGGCATCAATGAGCAGTTATTC
TRBV5-5	TRBJ2-5	few	.	CASSLTSREETQYF	TGTGCCAGCAGCTTGACCTCCCGGGAAGAGACCCAGTACTTC
TRBV3-1	TRBJ1-2	.	TRBD1	CASSPPDRAVTF	TGTGCCAGCAGCCCACCGGACAGGGCGGTCACCTTC
TRBV6-5	TRBJ2-2	once	TRBD1	CASRSGTENTGELFF	TGTGCCAGCAGATCCGGGACAGAGAACACCGGGGAGCTGTTTTTT
TRBV12-3/TRBV12-4	TRBJ2-7	.	.	CASSPRSPGEQYF	TGTGCCAGCAGCCCCAGATCTCCGGGCGAGCAGTACTTC
TRBV5-1	TRBJ2-5	.	TRBD1	CASSFRGQGETQYF	TGCGCCAGCAGCTTCCGTGGACAGGGTGAGACCCAGTACTTC
TRBV6-6	TRBJ2-2	few	.	CASSYSHGAGGELFF	TGTGCCAGCAGTTACTCGCACGGGGCGGGCGGGGAGCTGTTTTTT
TRBV20-1	TRBJ2-1	few	TRBD2	CSATSGASSYNEQFF	TGCAGTGCCACAAGCGGGGCAAGCTCCTACAATGAGCAGTTCTTC
TRBV9	TRBJ2-7	.	TRBD1	CASSAHRGPSYEQYF	TGTGCCAGCAGCGCCCACAGGGGTCCCTCCTACGAGCAGTACTTC
TRBV7-9	TRBJ1-2	.	.	CASSLNALGYTF	TGTGCCAGCAGCTTAAACGCGTTAGGCTACACCTTC
TRBV20-1	TRBJ1-2	few	.	CSASMANYGYTF	TGCAGTGCTAGCATGGCTAACTATGGCTACACCTTC
TRBV12-3/TRBV12-4	TRBJ2-7	.	.	CASSLIGGPPYEQYF	TGTGCCAGCAGTTTGATTGGAGGCCCTCCCTACGAGCAGTACTTC
TRBV5-5	TRBJ1-2	.	TRBD1	CASSDRTGLYGYTF	TGTGCCAGCAGCGACCGGACAGGGCTCTATGGCTACACCTTC
TRBV4-1	TRBJ2-5	.	.	CASSQPQGETQYF	TGCGCCAGCAGCCAACCCCAAGGCGAGACCCAGTACTTC
TRBV7-9	TRBJ2-7	many	TRBD1	CASSLAGQGYEQYF	TGTGCCAGCAGCTTAGCGGGACAGGGCTACGAGCAGTACTTC
TRBV12-3/TRBV12-4	TRBJ2-1	.	TRBD1	CASLRTGSFEQFF	TGTGCCAGCCTCCGGACAGGGAGTTTCGAGCAGTTCTTC
TRBV5-1	TRBJ2-7	.	TRBD1	CASSPGTGIDEQYF	TGCGCCAGCAGCCCGGGGACAGGGATTGACGAGCAGTACTTC
TRBV7-2	TRBJ2-7	.	.	CASSLTRVDEQYF	TGTGCCAGCAGCTTAACTCGGGTCGACGAGCAGTACTTC